This T cell receptor beta chain was sequenced during a study of T cell responses to AZD1222 COVID-19 vaccine. General study points: As reported, nearly half of all spike-specific TCRs target variant regions that are unmutated. Baseline seropositives among AZD1222 recipients totaled only five to seven. A mostly white British donor set with more females was recruited, and clonal diversity was possibly underestimated.

The data were produced by immunoSEQ multiplex PCR, yet TCRdb's version contains in-frame clones alone and is incomplete. The table shows over 85,000 clones, with about 90% occurring only once. The CDR3 consists of 15 residues. CDR1 is LGHNA, CDR2 YNFKEQ, per germline. The V gene lost 3 bases and the J gene lost 8 bases, with 19 bases spanning the gap. For this clone: Its matching antigen is unknown.

The sequenced sample was peripheral blood, obtained 28 days after the second AZD1222 dose. V and J are TRBV4-2 and TRBJ1-2; tentatively, D is TRBD1 (5 bases). The TCR originated in an adult who received the AZD1222 COVID-19 vaccine. Here the CDR3 reads CASSHNSGAPQGYTF. CDR3 DNA: TGTGCCAGCAGCCATAACAGTGGGGCCCCTCAAGGCTACACCTTC.